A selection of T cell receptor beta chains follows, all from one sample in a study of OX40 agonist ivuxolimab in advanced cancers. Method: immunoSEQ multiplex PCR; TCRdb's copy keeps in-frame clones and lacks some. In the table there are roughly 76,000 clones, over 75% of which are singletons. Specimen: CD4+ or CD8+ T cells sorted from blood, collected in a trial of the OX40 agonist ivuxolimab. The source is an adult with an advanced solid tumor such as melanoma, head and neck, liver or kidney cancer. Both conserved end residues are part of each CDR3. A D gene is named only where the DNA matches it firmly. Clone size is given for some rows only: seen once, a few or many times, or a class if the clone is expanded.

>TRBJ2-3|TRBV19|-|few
TGTGCCAGTAGTCGGGGGTCCGGCACAGATACGCAGTATTTT
CASSRGSGTDTQYF
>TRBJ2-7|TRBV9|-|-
TGTGCCAGCAGCGTAGCTATATGGGGAAACGAGCAGTACTTC
CASSVAIWGNEQYF
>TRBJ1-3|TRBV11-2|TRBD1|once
TGTGCCAGCAGCTTAGGTCGGACAGGGGCCGGAAACACCATATATTTT
CASSLGRTGAGNTIYF
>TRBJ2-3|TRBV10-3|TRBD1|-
TGTGCCATCGGGGGGGACAGGGGGCGGACAGATACGCAGTATTTT
CAIGGDRGRTDTQYF
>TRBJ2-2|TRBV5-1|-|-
TGCGCCAGCAGCTTTCGACAGTCTGACGGGGAGCTGTTTTTT
CASSFRQSDGELFF
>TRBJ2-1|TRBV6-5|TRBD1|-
TGTGCCAGCAGTAGTGGACAGGGGAACTACAATGAGCAGTTCTTC
CASSSGQGNYNEQFF
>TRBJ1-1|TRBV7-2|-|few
TGTGCCAGCAGCTTAGGGGGCGAAGCTTTCTTT
CASSLGGEAFF
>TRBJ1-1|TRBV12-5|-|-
TGTGCTAGTGGTTTGACAGAGAACACTGAAGCTTTCTTT
CASGLTENTEAFF
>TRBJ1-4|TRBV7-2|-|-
TGTGCCAGCAGCTTCAGCCGGGCTAATGAAAAACTGTTTTTT
CASSFSRANEKLFF
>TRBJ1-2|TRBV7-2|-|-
TGTGCCAGCAGCTTAGATAAGTCCGGGGGCTACACCTTC
CASSLDKSGGYTF
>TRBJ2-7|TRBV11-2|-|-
TGTGCCAGCAGCTTAGAGAGGGTCGAGCAGTACTTC
CASSLERVEQYF
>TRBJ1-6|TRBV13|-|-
TGTGCCAGCAGCTTAGGCACGTGGGGCCGCTCCTATAATTCACCCCTCCACTTT
CASSLGTWGRSYNSPLHF
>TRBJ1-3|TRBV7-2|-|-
TGTGCCAGCAGACCGTTGGGGGATGGAAACACCATATATTTT
CASRPLGDGNTIYF
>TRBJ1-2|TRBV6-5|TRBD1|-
TGTGCCAGCAGTAGACAGGGGTTGAGAGACTATGGCTACACCTTC
CASSRQGLRDYGYTF
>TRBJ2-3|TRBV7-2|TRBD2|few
TGTGCCAGCAGCCCGGGAGGCATTCATAGCACAGATACGCAGTATTTT
CASSPGGIHSTDTQYF
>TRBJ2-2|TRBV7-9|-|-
TGTGCCAGCGGGGGACACTTGAACACCGGGGAGCTGTTTTTT
CASGGHLNTGELFF
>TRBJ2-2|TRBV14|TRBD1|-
TGTGCCAGCAGCCGATCCGGGACAGGGGCCGGGGAGCTGTTTTTT
CASSRSGTGAGELFF
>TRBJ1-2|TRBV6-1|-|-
TGTGCCAGCAGGGCTCAGGGAGGCAACTATGGCTACACCTTC
CASRAQGGNYGYTF
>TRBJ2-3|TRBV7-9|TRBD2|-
TGTGCCAGTTCGGGACTAGCGGGGGGGCAGATCACAGATACGCAGTATTTT
CASSGLAGGQITDTQYF
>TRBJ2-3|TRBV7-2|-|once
TGTGCCAGCAGCTTGGACAGCGGCCTTAGCACAGATACGCAGTATTTT
CASSLDSGLSTDTQYF